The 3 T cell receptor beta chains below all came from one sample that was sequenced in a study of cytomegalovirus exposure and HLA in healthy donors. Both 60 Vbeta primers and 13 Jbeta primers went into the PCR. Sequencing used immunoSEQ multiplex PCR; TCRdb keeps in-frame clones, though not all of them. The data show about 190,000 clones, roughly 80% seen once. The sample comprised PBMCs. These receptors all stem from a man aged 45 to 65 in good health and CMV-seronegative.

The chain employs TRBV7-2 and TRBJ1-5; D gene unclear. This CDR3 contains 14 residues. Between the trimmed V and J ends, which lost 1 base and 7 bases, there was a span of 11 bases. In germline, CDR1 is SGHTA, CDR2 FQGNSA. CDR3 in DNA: TGTGCCAGCAGCTTAGGCCGGGAAGGGCAGCCCCAGCATTTT. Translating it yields CASSLGREGQPQHF. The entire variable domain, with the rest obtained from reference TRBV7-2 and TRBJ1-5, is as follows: GAGVSQSPSNKVTEKGKDVELRCDPISGHTALYWYRQSLGQGLEFLIYFQGNSAPDKSGLPSDRFSAERTGGSVSTLTIQRTQQEDSAVYLCASSLGREGQPQHFGDGTRLSIL.

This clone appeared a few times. CDR3 protein: CASSIYAGLEQYF. In nucleotides, the CDR3 is TGTGCCAGTAGTATTTATGCGGGACTCGAGCAGTACTTC. The rearrangement joins TRBV19 to TRBJ2-7; tentatively, D is TRBD2 (6 bases). Germline V gene sequence: CDR1 LNHDA, CDR2 SQIVND (reference sequence). V was cut by 3 bases and J by 6 bases, with 12 bases left in between. CDR3 length: 13 residues.

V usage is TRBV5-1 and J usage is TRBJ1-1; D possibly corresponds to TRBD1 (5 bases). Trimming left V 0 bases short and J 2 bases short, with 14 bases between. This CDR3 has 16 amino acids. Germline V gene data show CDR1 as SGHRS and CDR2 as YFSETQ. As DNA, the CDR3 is TGCGCCAGCAGCTTGGACACTCCCGACAGAAACACTGAAGCTTTCTTT. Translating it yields CASSLDTPDRNTEAFF.